This entry features one T cell receptor (beta chain) sequence. The sample is drawn from a study of blood T cell repertoires in COVID-19. Study-wide context: The samples span acute and convalescent COVID-19 from the United States, Italy and Spain. Sources were T cells, B-cell-depleted T cells, or PBMCs; the material itself was cDNA or gDNA.

CDR1 is SGDLS and CDR2 is YYNGEE in the germline V gene. The CDR3 has 15 amino acids. Deletions cut 0 bases from V and 3 bases from J, with 12 bases between. How the authors handled the data: Reference gene primer amplification gave nucleated cell count estimates. The repertoire was sequenced with immunoSEQ multiplex PCR; TCRdb's copy has only in-frame clones and lacks some. D and trimming were read from the DNA, whereas the V and J calls and clone size are those reported in that table. Among 60,000 or so clones listed, about 81% were seen once. The sequenced sample was peripheral blood. The TCR sequence derives from a man older than 75 with acute or convalescent COVID-19. The chain uses TRBV9 and TRBJ1-1; D is unresolved. The CDR3 sequence is CASSVASVADTEAFF. DNA for the CDR3: TGTGCCAGCAGCGTAGCGTCGGTTGCGGACACTGAAGCTTTCTTT.